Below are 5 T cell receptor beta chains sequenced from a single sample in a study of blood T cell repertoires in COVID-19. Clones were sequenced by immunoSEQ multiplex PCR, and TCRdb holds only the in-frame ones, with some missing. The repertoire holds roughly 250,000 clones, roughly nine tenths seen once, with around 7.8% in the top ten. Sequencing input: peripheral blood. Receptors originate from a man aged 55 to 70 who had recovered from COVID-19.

CDR3 DNA sequence: TGTGCCAGCAGCGACAGGGGTTGGCGCGGCTACACCTTC. Protein sequence: CASSDRGWRGYTF. This chain connects TRBV12-3 or TRBV12-4 to TRBJ1-2; 8 bases are a match to TRBD1. This CDR3 has 13 residues. J was trimmed by 8 bases and V by 6 bases; bases with no gene match: 8.

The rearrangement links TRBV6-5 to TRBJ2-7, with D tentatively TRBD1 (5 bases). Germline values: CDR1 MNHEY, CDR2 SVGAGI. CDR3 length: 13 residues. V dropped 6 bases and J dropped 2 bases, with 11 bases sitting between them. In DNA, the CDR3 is TGTGCCAGCAGAGGAGACAGAGCCTACGAGCAGTACTTC. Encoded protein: CASRGDRAYEQYF.

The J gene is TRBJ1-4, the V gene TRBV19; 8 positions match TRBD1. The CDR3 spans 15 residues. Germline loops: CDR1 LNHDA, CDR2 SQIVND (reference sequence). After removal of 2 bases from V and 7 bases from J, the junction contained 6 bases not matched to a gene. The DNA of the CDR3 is TGTGCCAGTAGTATACTGGACAGGGCGTTTGAAAAACTGTTTTTT. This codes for CASSILDRAFEKLFF.

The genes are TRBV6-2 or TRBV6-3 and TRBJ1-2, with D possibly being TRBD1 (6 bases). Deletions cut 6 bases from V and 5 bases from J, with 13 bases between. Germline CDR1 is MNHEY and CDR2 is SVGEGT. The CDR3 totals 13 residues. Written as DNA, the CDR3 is TGTGCCAGCAGCCAACCCCAGGGGTATGGCTACACCTTC. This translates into CASSQPQGYGYTF.

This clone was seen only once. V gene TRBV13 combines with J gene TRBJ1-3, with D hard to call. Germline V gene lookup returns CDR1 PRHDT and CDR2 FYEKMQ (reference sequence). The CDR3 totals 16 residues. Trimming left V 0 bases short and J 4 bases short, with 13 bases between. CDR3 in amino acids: CASSLGRGSRGNTIYF. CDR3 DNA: TGTGCCAGCAGCTTAGGTCGCGGCTCGAGGGGAAACACCATATATTTT.